The entry below gives a single T cell receptor beta chain sequence along with its context. The CDR3 runs 13 residues. Germline V lookup: CDR1 MNHEY, CDR2 SVGAGI. V was shortened by 2 bases and J by 5 bases, with 7 bases between the two germline ends. This sample was taken from a study of blood T cell repertoires in COVID-19. Study-level information: Acute-phase and convalescent COVID-19 samples originated in the United States, Italy and Spain. Nucleic acid was either cDNA or gDNA, and it came from T cells, B-cell-depleted T cells, or PBMCs.

Study processing details: Estimation of nucleated cell counts was performed using reference gene primer amplification. The assay was immunoSEQ multiplex PCR, and TCRdb's table has in-frame clones only and misses some. The V and J calls and clone size were taken over from that table, and D and trimming were inferred from the DNA. The sample carries approximately 90,000 clones, 87% recorded once. The receptor was isolated from a human donor with acute or convalescent COVID-19. The donor label of this sample is uncertain. Sequencing used peripheral blood. The V gene is TRBV6-5, the J gene TRBJ1-5; no definite D call. The CDR3 loop reads CASSYGQDQPQHF. CDR3 DNA sequence: TGTGCCAGCAGTTACGGGCAGGATCAGCCCCAGCATTTT.